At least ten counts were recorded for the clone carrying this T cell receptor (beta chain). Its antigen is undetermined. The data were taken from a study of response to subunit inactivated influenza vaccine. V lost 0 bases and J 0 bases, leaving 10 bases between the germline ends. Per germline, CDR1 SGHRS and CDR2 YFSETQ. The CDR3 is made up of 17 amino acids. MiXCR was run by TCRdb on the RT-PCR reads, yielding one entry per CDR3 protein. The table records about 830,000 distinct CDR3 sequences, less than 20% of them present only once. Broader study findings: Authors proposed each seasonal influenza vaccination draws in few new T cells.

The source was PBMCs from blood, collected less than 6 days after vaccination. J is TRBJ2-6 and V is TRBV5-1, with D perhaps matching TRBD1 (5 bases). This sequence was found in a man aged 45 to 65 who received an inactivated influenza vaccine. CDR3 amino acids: CASSLGTFLSGANVLTF. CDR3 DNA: TGCGCCAGCAGCTTGGGGACATTCCTCTCTGGGGCCAACGTCCTGACTTTC.